This TCR beta chain was sequenced in a study of early T cells in non-severe SARS-CoV-2 infection. For the study at large: From unsorted whole blood, bulk RNA was sequenced, and the chains remained unpaired. Study-level findings and limits: VDJdb matches were skewed toward anti-spike CD8 T cell responses.

This CDR3 region has 13 residues. V lost 7 bases and J lost 7; bases outside the gene matches: 7. Germline CDR1 reads SGHAT; CDR2 reads FQNNGV. A note on this clonotype: Its antigen remains unidentified.

In the library, individual cDNA molecules carried attached unique molecular identifiers. TCRdb called the 5' RACE reads again in MiXCR, with one record for every CDR3 protein. This table has approximately 110,000 distinct CDR3 sequences, approximately 15% appearing once. The chain couples TRBV11-2 to TRBJ1-1; 9 bases agree with TRBD1. The receptor was derived from an adult who was a healthcare worker with PCR-confirmed SARS-CoV-2 infection or an uninfected control (not recorded which). The sample taken for sequencing was whole blood. The DNA for the CDR3 is TGTGCCAGCAAAACAGGGGGCATTGGTGAAGCTTTCTTT. Its protein is CASKTGGIGEAFF.